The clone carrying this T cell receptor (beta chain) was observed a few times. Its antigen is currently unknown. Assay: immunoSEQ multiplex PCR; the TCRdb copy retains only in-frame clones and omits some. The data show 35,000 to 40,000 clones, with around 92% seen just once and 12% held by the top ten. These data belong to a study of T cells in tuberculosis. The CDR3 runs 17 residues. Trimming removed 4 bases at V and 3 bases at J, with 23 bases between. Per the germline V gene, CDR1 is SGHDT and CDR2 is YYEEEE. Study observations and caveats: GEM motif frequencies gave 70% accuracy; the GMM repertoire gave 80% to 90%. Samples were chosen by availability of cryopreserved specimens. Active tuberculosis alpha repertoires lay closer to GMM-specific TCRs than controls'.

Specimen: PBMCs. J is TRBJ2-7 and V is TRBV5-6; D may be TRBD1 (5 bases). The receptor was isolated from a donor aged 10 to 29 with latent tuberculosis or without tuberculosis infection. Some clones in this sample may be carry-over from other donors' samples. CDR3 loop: CASSADSDMPSDYEQYF. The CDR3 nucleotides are TGTGCCAGCAGCGCCGACTCGGACATGCCATCCGACTACGAGCAGTACTTC.